Here is one T cell receptor beta chain with its context. The antigen is not known. CDR1 and CDR2 (germline): SNHLY, FYNNEI. V was clipped by 8 bases and J by 4 bases, with 29 bases between them. This CDR3 has 18 residues. The data are from a study of T-cell reconstitution after alpha-beta-depleted transplantation in children. Regarding the study as a whole: T-cell counts and diversity at one year post-transplant came mainly from newly produced T cells. Expanded graft clones, several hundred of them, were reportedly the source of alpha-beta T cells about two months after transplant. Surviving recipient T cells and intrathymic progenitors accounted for some patients' high TCRbeta diversity at day 60.

This sample's TCRbeta library carried unique molecular identifier barcodes. MiXCR was run by TCRdb on the PCR reads, yielding one entry per CDR3 protein. The sample lists about 580,000 distinct CDR3 sequences, 20% to 25% occurring once. The V and J genes are TRBV2 and TRBJ2-5; a weak D match, TRBD2 (5 bases). Sequences were derived from PBMCs, mostly from graft donor cells, sampled 360 days after TCRalphabeta/CD19-depleted stem cell transplant. The sequence was collected from a boy under three years old who had a stem cell transplant for acute myeloid leukemia, so the T cells may come from the graft donor. CDR3 nucleotides: TGTGCCAGCTGTTCCCCTCCCAGGCCATCAGGACGGGGAGAGACCCAGTACTTC. It translates to CASCSPPRPSGRGETQYF.